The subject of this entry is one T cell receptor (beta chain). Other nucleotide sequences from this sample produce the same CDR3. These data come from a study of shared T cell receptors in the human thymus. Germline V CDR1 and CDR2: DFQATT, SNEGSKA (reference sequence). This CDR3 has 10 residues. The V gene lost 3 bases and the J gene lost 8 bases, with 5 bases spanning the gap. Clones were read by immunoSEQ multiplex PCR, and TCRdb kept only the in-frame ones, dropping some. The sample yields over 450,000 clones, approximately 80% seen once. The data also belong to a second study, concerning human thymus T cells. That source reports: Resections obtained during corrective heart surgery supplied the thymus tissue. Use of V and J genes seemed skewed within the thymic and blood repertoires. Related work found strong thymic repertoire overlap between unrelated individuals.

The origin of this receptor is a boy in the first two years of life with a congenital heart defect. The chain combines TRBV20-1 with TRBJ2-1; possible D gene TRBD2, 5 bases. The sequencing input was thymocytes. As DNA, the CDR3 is TGCAGTGCTAGGAGGGATGAGCAGTTCTTC. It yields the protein CSARRDEQFF.